The sequence of this T cell receptor beta chain was determined in a study of T cells in Graves' hyperthyroidism and ophthalmopathy. V was pared by 3 bases and J by 7 bases, with 16 bases between. The CDR3 contains 14 residues. Germline CDR1 SEHNR, CDR2 FQNEAQ (reference sequence). A remark on this clonotype: A much larger clone differs from this one at a single base, so this may be a read error.

Amplified regions were TCR beta CDR3 sequences from RNA transcripts. RT-PCR in the first round (using the HTBI primer set) targeted the TCR CDR3. TCRdb processed the multiplex PCR reads anew with MiXCR; each CDR3 protein has one entry. The sample lists about 200,000 distinct CDR3 sequences, about a sixth occurring once. This sequence was found in a woman in her forties or fifties with Graves' hyperthyroidism. This sequence joins TRBV7-9 and TRBJ2-7; the D gene is possibly TRBD1 (6 bases). The sample was blood. This CDR3 reads CASSLAGVGNEQYF. As DNA, the CDR3 is TGTGCCAGCAGCTTGGCAGGGGTGGGCAATGAGCAGTACTTC.